The 29 T cell receptor beta chains below were found in one sample sequenced in a study of blood T cell repertoires in COVID-19. Some clones are missing from TCRdb's copy, which holds only in-frame ones; the method was immunoSEQ multiplex PCR. The sample records roughly 200,000 clones, around nine tenths being singletons. The sample was peripheral blood. These receptors were taken from a woman aged 18-29 years who had recovered from COVID-19.

The chain uses TRBV6-2 or TRBV6-3 and TRBJ1-2; 7 bases map to TRBD1. V dropped 5 bases and J dropped 6; count of bases not matched to a gene: 15. Per the germline V gene, CDR1 is MNHEY and CDR2 is SVGEGT. There are 16 residues in the CDR3. This CDR3 reads CASSLYRRGRYDGYTF. The CDR3 coding sequence is TGTGCCAGCAGTCTTTACCGTAGGGGGCGGTATGATGGCTACACCTTC.

This chain links TRBV5-1 with TRBJ2-5; D is possibly TRBD1 (6 bases). Germline-derived CDR1 and CDR2 are SGHRS and YFSETQ. There are 15 residues in the CDR3. V lost 2 bases and J lost 5, with 16 bases in between. DNA of the CDR3: TGCGCCAGCAGCTTACAACAGGGTACGGAGGAGACCCAGTACTTC. Translating it yields CASSLQQGTEETQYF.

This clone was counted once. The genes are TRBV5-1 and TRBJ2-2, with 14 positions matching TRBD2. The V gene's germline CDR1 is SGHRS and CDR2 YFSETQ. The V gene end was trimmed by 4 bases and the J gene end by 7 bases; junction bases not matched to a gene: 6. This CDR3 region has 16 residues. In DNA form, the CDR3 reads TGCGCCAGCAGCCCCCCGGGACTAGCGGGAGTCGGGGAGCTGTTTTTT. Encoded protein: CASSPPGLAGVGELFF. The entire variable domain, with the rest obtained from reference TRBV5-1 and TRBJ2-2, is as follows: KAGVTQTPRYLIKTRGQQVTLSCSPISGHRSVSWYQQTPGQGLQFLFEYFSETQRNKGNFPGRFSGRQFSNSRSEMNVSTLELGDSALYLCASSPPGLAGVGELFFGEGSRLTVL.

This clone was counted once. The genes are TRBV12-3 or TRBV12-4 and TRBJ2-3; D possibly corresponds to TRBD2 (6 bases). This CDR3 contains 13 residues. V was pared by 2 bases and J by 4 bases, with 7 bases between. As DNA, the CDR3 is TGTGCCAGCAGTTTACCGGGGGCAGATACGCAGTATTTT. This codes for CASSLPGADTQYF.

This clone was counted only a few times. The J gene is TRBJ1-2, the V gene TRBV4-3; D is perhaps TRBD1 (5 bases). Trimming pared 2 bases from V and 6 bases from J, leaving 22 bases between. CDR3 length: 17 amino acids. Per the germline V gene, CDR1 is LGHNA and CDR2 is YSLEER. The CDR3 DNA is TGCGCCAGCAGCCAATCCAGCCTAAGTGGGGGGATAAATGGCTACACCTTC. Residues: CASSQSSLSGGINGYTF.

J is TRBJ2-3 and V is TRBV2; 7 bases match TRBD1. Germline trimming cut 5 bases from V and 0 bases from J; bases unmatched to any gene: 5. This CDR3 comprises 15 residues. CDR1 and CDR2 (germline): SNHLY, FYNNEI. In nucleotides, the CDR3 is TGTGCCAGCAGTAAGACAGGGATGAGCACAGATACGCAGTATTTT. Translation: CASSKTGMSTDTQYF.

This clone is a singleton in its sample. This chain connects TRBV29-1 to TRBJ2-2; weak D call: TRBD1 (5 bases). The CDR3 sequence is 13 residues long. Germline CDR1 reads SQVTM; CDR2 reads ANQGSEA. Trimming removed 3 bases from V and 8 bases from J, with 13 bases in between. The CDR3 loop reads CSVEQGLGGELFF. The CDR3 nucleotides read TGCAGCGTTGAGCAGGGCCTTGGGGGGGAGCTGTTTTTT.

This clone was seen a single time. This rearrangement joins TRBV24-1 to TRBJ2-4; no clear D gene. Trimming took off 1 base at V and 0 bases at J, with 9 bases between the two ends. CDR1 and CDR2 from the germline V gene are KGHDR and SFDVKD. This CDR3 is 16 amino acids long. The CDR3 nucleotides read TGTGCCACCAGTGATTTTGAAGTACTAGCCAAAAACATTCAGTACTTC. This encodes CATSDFEVLAKNIQYF.

Regarding this clone: Mismatch with germline at one junction end may stem from a read error. The CDR3 DNA sequence: TGTGCTAGCAGCTCCCCGGGTGAGACCCAGTACTTC. It is translated as CASSSPGETQYF. The rearrangement joins TRBV7-7 to TRBJ2-5; unclear D gene. Per the germline V gene, CDR1 is SSHAT and CDR2 is FNYEAQ (reference sequence). This CDR3 spans 12 amino acids.

The chain recombines TRBV7-9 with TRBJ1-3; 8 bases line up with TRBD1. This CDR3 is 16 amino acids long. Per the germline V gene, CDR1 is SEHNR and CDR2 is FQNEAQ (reference sequence). J gave up 4 bases and V 1 base, and 6 bases lay outside the gene matches. The CDR3 protein is CASSLGGQGDGNTIYF. CDR3 in DNA: TGTGCCAGCAGCTTAGGAGGACAGGGAGACGGAAACACCATATATTTT.

The chain couples TRBV7-2 to TRBJ1-6; the match to TRBD1 covers 8 bases. From germline, CDR1 is SGHTA and CDR2 FQGNSA. This CDR3 contains 16 residues. Trimming removed 4 bases from V and 4 bases from J; junction bases left unmatched: 6. In nucleotides, the CDR3 is TGTGCCAGCAGCTATACTGGGACAGGTTATAATTCACCCCTCCACTTT. This sequence encodes CASSYTGTGYNSPLHF.

The V and J genes are TRBV24-1 and TRBJ2-1; 11 bases match TRBD2. With 4 bases clipped from V and 5 bases from J, the junction kept 9 bases outside the gene matches. Germline V gene lookup returns CDR1 KGHDR and CDR2 SFDVKD. The CDR3 is 17 amino acids. CDR3 bases: TGTGCCACCAGTGAGGGTGATAGCGGGAGGGTCAACAATGAGCAGTTCTTC. It specifies CATSEGDSGRVNNEQFF.

The rearrangement uses TRBV30 and TRBJ2-5; 8 bases are a match to TRBD1. Germline assignment: CDR1 GTSNPN and CDR2 SVGIG (reference sequence). This CDR3 is 14 amino acids long. Unmatched junction bases numbered 7, after V lost 2 bases and J lost 5 bases. CDR3: CAWSHRGLIETQYF. The CDR3 bases are TGTGCCTGGAGTCACAGGGGGTTGATTGAGACCCAGTACTTC.

The V call is TRBV19, the J call TRBJ1-3; 7 nucleotides align to TRBD1. Germline CDR1 LNHDA, CDR2 SQIVND (reference sequence). The CDR3 runs 17 residues. V gave up 5 bases and J gave up 0 bases; unmatched junction bases: 10. The CDR3 loop reads CASSSLPGQFSGNTIYF. The DNA for the CDR3 is TGTGCCAGTAGTTCCCTCCCGGGACAGTTCTCTGGAAACACCATATATTTT.

The V call is TRBV6-5, the J call TRBJ1-5, with D possibly TRBD1 on 5 matching bases. Germline lookup yields CDR1 MNHEY and CDR2 SVGAGI. The germline V and J ends were trimmed by 5 bases and 2 bases, with 10 bases remaining between them. This CDR3 has 14 amino acids. CDR3 amino acids: CASSIGAGNQPQHF. The CDR3 nucleotides are TGTGCCAGCAGTATAGGGGCCGGCAATCAGCCCCAGCATTTT.

The chain employs TRBV19 and TRBJ2-3, with 10 bases matching TRBD1. Germline values: CDR1 LNHDA, CDR2 SQIVND (reference sequence). V gave up 6 bases and J gave up 3 bases; unmatched junction bases: 3. The CDR3 is made up of 14 amino acids. The CDR3 sequence is CASRPGQGTDTQYF. CDR3 DNA: TGTGCCAGTAGACCGGGACAGGGGACAGATACGCAGTATTTT.

Written as DNA, the CDR3 is TGTGCCAGCACCCCTCAGCGGTTCTCCACAGATACGCAGTATTTT. This gives the protein CASTPQRFSTDTQYF. The chain recombines TRBV5-4 with TRBJ2-3, with D possibly TRBD2 on 5 matching bases. The CDR3 runs 15 residues. V gave up 6 bases and J gave up 2 bases, with 16 bases separating them. From germline, CDR1 is SGHNT and CDR2 YYREEE (reference sequence).

The rearrangement joins TRBV30 to TRBJ2-1, with 7 nucleotides matching TRBD2. There are 15 residues in the CDR3. Germline V CDR1 and CDR2: GTSNPN, SVGIG (reference sequence). The V segment lost 3 bases and the J segment 8 bases; nucleotides outside the gene matches: 13. The CDR3 nucleotides are TGTGCCTGGAGATCCGGCGGGGGAAAGGTCTATGAGCAGTTCTTC. Translation: CAWRSGGGKVYEQFF.

This sequence joins TRBV12-3 or TRBV12-4 and TRBJ1-2; TRBD1 is a possible D gene (5 bases). This CDR3 has 12 amino acids. Trimming took off 7 bases at V and 5 bases at J, with 11 bases between the two ends. The CDR3 nucleotides read TGTGCCAGCAACGGGGGTGAATATGGCTACACCTTC. Translation gives CASNGGEYGYTF.

The V gene is TRBV2, the J gene TRBJ2-3, with TRBD2 matching 12 bases. This CDR3 is 16 amino acids long. Germline V CDR1 and CDR2: SNHLY, FYNNEI. Trimming took 8 bases from V and 4 from J; bases not matched to a gene: 10. This chain's CDR3 is CASRPPRLAGADTQYF. DNA of the CDR3: TGTGCCAGCCGCCCTCCACGACTAGCGGGAGCAGATACGCAGTATTTT.

The chain combines TRBV19 with TRBJ2-1, with 7 bases that match TRBD2. This CDR3 contains 15 residues. V shed 3 bases and J 9 bases; nucleotides not matched to a gene: 11. CDR1 and CDR2 (germline): LNHDA, SQIVND (reference sequence). The CDR3 sequence is CASSIVGGGSSEQFF. For the CDR3, the DNA is TGTGCCAGTAGTATCGTAGGCGGCGGGAGCAGTGAGCAGTTCTTC.

The chain couples TRBV27 to TRBJ2-2, with 12 nucleotides matching TRBD2. CDR1 and CDR2 (germline): MNHEY, SMNVEV (reference sequence). V gave up 6 bases and J gave up 4 bases; unmatched junction bases: 12. The CDR3 is 18 amino acids. CDR3 in amino acids: CASRLYGTSGRGTGELFF. In DNA, the CDR3 is TGTGCCAGCAGACTGTACGGGACTAGCGGGCGGGGCACCGGGGAGCTGTTTTTT.

J is TRBJ2-5 and V is TRBV11-1, with 12 bases matching TRBD2. With 5 bases clipped from V and 5 bases from J, the junction kept 6 bases outside the gene matches. The germline V gene encodes CDR1 SGHAT and CDR2 FQDESV (reference sequence). The CDR3 totals 15 residues. CDR3 region: CASSPSGGARETQYF. The DNA of the CDR3 is TGTGCCAGCAGCCCTAGCGGGGGGGCCCGGGAGACCCAGTACTTC. Filled out from reference TRBV11-1 and TRBJ2-5, the complete variable domain reads EAEVAQSPRYKITEKSQAVAFWCDPISGHATLYWYRQILGQGPELLVQFQDESVVDDSQLPKDRFSAERLKGVDSTLKIQPAELGDSAMYLCASSPSGGARETQYFGPGTRLLVL.

The chain uses TRBV19 and TRBJ1-2, with TRBD1 as a possible D gene (6 bases). Per germline, CDR1 LNHDA and CDR2 SQIVND (reference sequence). The CDR3 consists of 14 residues. Trimming left V 6 bases short and J 6 bases short, with 17 bases between. CDR3 amino acids: CASSYRTVANGYTF. In DNA form, the CDR3 reads TGTGCCAGTAGCTACCGGACAGTTGCGAATGGCTACACCTTC.

V usage is TRBV7-3 and J usage is TRBJ2-1; 11 bases are a match to TRBD2. Germline CDR1 SGHTA, CDR2 FQGTGA. After removal of 4 bases from V and 7 bases from J, the junction contained 6 bases not matched to a gene. The CDR3 is made up of 15 amino acids. The CDR3 is CASSSPGLAANEQFF. The CDR3 DNA reads as TGTGCCAGCAGCTCCCCGGGACTAGCGGCAAATGAGCAGTTCTTC.

This clone occurred many times. The V call is TRBV30, the J call TRBJ1-2; tentative D call: TRBD1 (6 bases). V lost 4 bases and J lost 8, with 11 bases in between. The CDR3 spans 11 residues. Germline values: CDR1 GTSNPN, CDR2 SVGIG (reference sequence). The DNA of the CDR3 is TGTGCCTGGATTTACAGGGACGGCTACACCTTC. Translated: CAWIYRDGYTF.

The rearrangement joins TRBV5-6 to TRBJ2-7, with 7 bases that match TRBD2. The CDR3 is 14 amino acids. CDR1 is SGHDT and CDR2 is YYEEEE in the germline V gene. Trimming at V came to 4 bases and at J to 2 bases, leaving 6 bases not matched to a gene. The CDR3 coding sequence is TGTGCCAGCAGCGGGGGGGACGCCGCCTACGAGCAGTACTTC. It is translated as CASSGGDAAYEQYF. Filled out from reference TRBV5-6 and TRBJ2-7, the complete variable domain reads DAGVTQSPTHLIKTRGQQVTLRCSPKSGHDTVSWYQQALGQGPQFIFQYYEEEERQRGNFPDRFSGHQFPNYSSELNVNALLLGDSALYLCASSGGDAAYEQYFGPGTRLTVT.

This rearrangement joins TRBV19 to TRBJ2-6, with TRBD1 matching over 8 bases. Germline CDR1 LNHDA, CDR2 SQIVND (reference sequence). CDR3 length equals 18 residues. V shed 4 bases and J 0 bases; nucleotides not matched to a gene: 8. The CDR3 loop is CASSRDRLDSSGANVLTF. The CDR3 DNA reads as TGTGCCAGTAGTAGGGACAGGTTGGATTCCTCTGGGGCCAACGTCCTGACTTTC.

V usage is TRBV7-6 and J usage is TRBJ2-3, with TRBD1 identical over 10 bases. CDR3 length: 16 amino acids. J was trimmed by 2 bases and V by 5 bases; bases with no gene match: 7. Looked up from germline, CDR1 is SGHVS and CDR2 is FNYEAQ. The CDR3 coding sequence is TGTGCCAGCAGCCTTGGGACAGGGGTTCACACAGATACGCAGTATTTT. The encoded protein is CASSLGTGVHTDTQYF. The whole variable domain, filled in from reference TRBV7-6 and TRBJ2-3, reads GAGVSQSPRYKVTKRGQDVALRCDPISGHVSLYWYRQALGQGPEFLTYFNYEAQQDKSGLPNDRFSAERPEGSISTLTIQRTEQRDSAMYRCASSLGTGVHTDTQYFGPGTRLTVL.